This T cell receptor (beta chain) was profiled in a study of Ad26.COV2.S vaccination and SARS-CoV-2 variants. Study-level background: A COV1001 Ad26.COV2.S trial-arm participant provided the sample. Once, or twice with 56 days between doses, Ad26.COV2.S was given intramuscularly. Points from the study as a whole: Greater spike-specific TCR breadth was seen in vaccine recipients than in placebo recipients. After vaccination, substantial breadth of spike-specific CD8+ and CD4+ responses was reported.

The repertoire was sequenced with immunoSEQ multiplex PCR; TCRdb's copy has only in-frame clones and lacks some. This sample yields about 350,000 clones, of which around 89% are seen a single time; about 4.6% belongs to the top ten. About this clone itself: Antigen: not known. The sample carries other DNA sequences with the same CDR3.

As for treatment: around 19 received Ad26.COV2.S at low or high dose, single or two shots; roughly five received placebo; per-sample allocation not given. Repertoires come from day 63 after the first vaccine or placebo injection. This CDR3 comprises 13 residues. The germline V and J ends were trimmed by 0 bases and 2 bases, with 4 bases remaining between them. Germline V gene sequence: CDR1 LGHDT, CDR2 YNNKEL (reference sequence). The rearrangement links TRBV3-1 (or the pseudogene TRBV3-2) to TRBJ2-5; D uncertain. Material: peripheral blood, obtained in a trial of Ad26.COV2.S vaccine versus placebo. The TCR sequence derives from a person aged 18-60 years who received the Ad26.COV2.S COVID-19 vaccine or a placebo. The CDR3 sequence is CASSQDKQETQYF. The DNA of the CDR3 is TGTGCCAGCAGCCAAGATAAACAAGAGACCCAGTACTTC.